What follows describes a single T cell receptor beta chain. Its antigen is as yet unknown. The entry originates in a study of T cells expressing NK-cell markers. Regarding the study as a whole: HCMV specificity of expanded NKG2C+ T cell clones remained unclear.

This CDR3 spans 13 amino acids. Following a re-call of the 5' RACE reads, TCRdb has one entry per CDR3 protein and lacks DNA. This table lists over 250,000 distinct CDR3 sequences. The receptor comes from a woman aged 18-69 years in good health. The chain is built from TRBV12-3 or TRBV12-4 and TRBJ2-7; the TCRdb D gene call, TRBD1, has no DNA to confirm it. Sequenced sample: blood T cells: a sorted CD56 or NKG2C T cell subset, CD4+ or CD8+ T cells, or bulk PBMC T cells (not recorded which). The CDR3 spells CASSLGTGAEQYF.